The next 5 T cell receptor beta chains were all read from a single sample in a study of T cells expressing NK-cell markers. TCRdb reprocessed the 5' RACE reads and stores each CDR3 protein as one record, lacking DNA. In total, the table holds roughly 150,000 distinct CDR3 sequences. The sequenced sample consisted of blood T cells: a sorted CD56 or NKG2C T cell subset, CD4+ or CD8+ T cells, or bulk PBMC T cells (not recorded which). These receptors came from a man aged 18-69 years in good health.

V is TRBV28 and J is TRBJ2-3. The length of the CDR3 is 13 residues. The germline V gene encodes CDR1 MDHEN and CDR2 SYDVKM. This chain's CDR3 is CASSRLGTDTQYF.

The chain is built from TRBV7-3 and TRBJ2-1; the TCRdb call, TRBD2, lacks DNA for checking. CDR1 and CDR2 from the germline V gene are SGHTA and FQGTGA. The CDR3 runs to 16 residues. CDR3 loop: CASSQTTGLAFNEQFF.

The chain recombines TRBV27 with TRBJ1-1; TCRdb's assignment of TRBD1 cannot be checked, as there is no DNA. The length of the CDR3 is 15 residues. The germline gives CDR1 MNHEY, CDR2 SMNVEV (reference sequence). The CDR3 sequence is CASSPPGQGRPEAFF.

CDR3 protein: CASSSPGENEKLFF. The chain combines TRBV12-3 or TRBV12-4 with TRBJ1-4. The CDR3 has 14 amino acids.

V and J are TRBV5-8 and TRBJ1-1. Germline CDR1 is SGHTS and CDR2 is YDEGEE. The CDR3 sequence is 15 residues long. The CDR3 loop reads CASSSLIYWNTEAFF.